This T cell receptor (beta chain) was captured by sequencing in a study of breast tumors, draining lymph nodes, adjacent tissues. The CDR3 spans 14 residues. Looked up from germline, CDR1 is SGHRS and CDR2 is YFSETQ. This clonotype has just a few counts. A much larger clonotype is one base distant, so this may be a read error. The lymph nodes were axillary draining lymph nodes from breast cancer patients. TCRdb used MiXCR to reprocess the multiplex PCR reads, holding one entry per CDR3 protein. Altogether about 200,000 distinct CDR3 sequences are present, about 34% being singletons, with the ten largest covering approximately 3.5%.

Sequenced: axillary lymph node tissue. The sequence came from a female donor with breast cancer. Some clones in this sample may be carry-over from other donors' samples. V gene TRBV5-1 combines with J gene TRBJ2-7, with 7 bases matching TRBD1. The CDR3 is CASSLDRGVYEQHF. The CDR3 coding sequence is TGCGCCAGCAGCTTGGACAGGGGAGTCTACGAGCAGCACTTC.